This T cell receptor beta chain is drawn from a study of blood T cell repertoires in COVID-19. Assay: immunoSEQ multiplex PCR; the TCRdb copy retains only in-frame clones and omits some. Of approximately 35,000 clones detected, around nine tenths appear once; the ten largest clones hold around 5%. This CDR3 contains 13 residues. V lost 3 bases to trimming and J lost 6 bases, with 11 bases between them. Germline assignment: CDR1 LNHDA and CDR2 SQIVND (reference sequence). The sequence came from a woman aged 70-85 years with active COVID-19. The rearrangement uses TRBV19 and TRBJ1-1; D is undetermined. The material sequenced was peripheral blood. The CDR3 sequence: CASSMSRIAEAFF. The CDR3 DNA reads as TGTGCCAGTAGTATGTCTAGGATCGCTGAAGCTTTCTTT.